A selection of T cell receptor beta chains follows, all from one sample in a study of response to subunit inactivated influenza vaccine. Each CDR3 protein gets one entry after TCRdb re-called the RT-PCR reads with MiXCR. Seen here are roughly 540,000 distinct CDR3 sequences, 20% to 25% observed once, and the top ten hold under 3.5%. The same specimen was also included in a second study, on T cells expressing NK-cell markers.

The specimen was CD4+ T cells sorted from PBMCs, collected about 13 days after vaccination. These receptors were collected from a man aged 50-60 years who received an inactivated influenza vaccine. Both conserved end residues are part of each CDR3. Each record gives: D gene, J gene, V gene, clone size, CDR3 protein, CDR3 DNA. The D gene is left open where the match is weak. Size values are once, few and many counts, or a class for expanded clones, and some rows have none.

TRBD2,TRBJ2-7,TRBV6-2/TRBV6-3,-,CASSPGFALAGVSYEQYF,TGTGCCAGCAGCCCGGGGTTTGCGCTAGCGGGAGTATCCTACGAGCAGTACTTC
-,TRBJ2-1,TRBV25-1,-,CASSELGGSYNEQFF,TGTGCCAGCAGTGAACTTGGCGGTTCCTACAATGAGCAGTTCTTC
TRBD1,TRBJ1-5,TRBV7-2,few,CASSLVGTAGGNQPQHF,TGTGCCAGCAGCTTAGTGGGGACAGCGGGAGGCAATCAGCCCCAGCATTTT
-,TRBJ2-3,TRBV1,-,CTRTKGLATSTDTQYF,TGCACTAGAACAAAGGGACTAGCGACTAGCACAGATACGCAGTATTTT
-,TRBJ1-2,TRBV7-2,few,CASTRAANYGYTF,TGTGCCAGCACTAGAGCGGCCAACTATGGCTACACCTTC
TRBD2,TRBJ2-1,TRBV6-2/TRBV6-3,many,CASTAEGLAGGVSEQFF,TGTGCCAGCACCGCCGAGGGACTAGCGGGAGGAGTGAGTGAGCAGTTCTTC
-,TRBJ2-2,TRBV12-3/TRBV12-4,few,CAGRREAVTGELFF,TGTGCCGGCCGACGGGAAGCGGTCACCGGGGAGCTGTTTTTT
TRBD2,TRBJ2-7,TRBV5-1,-,CASSIGTSMVGEQYF,TGCGCCAGCAGCATCGGGACTAGTATGGTCGGGGAGCAGTACTTC
TRBD1,TRBJ2-5,TRBV5-1,-,CASSFGQGLETQYF,TGCGCCAGCAGCTTCGGACAGGGGCTGGAGACCCAGTACTTC
-,TRBJ2-1,TRBV20-1,many,CSARDLDPPYNEQFF,TGCAGTGCTAGGGATCTCGACCCCCCGTACAATGAGCAGTTCTTC
TRBD1,TRBJ2-3,TRBV20-1,-,CSASYRGPSTDTQYF,TGCAGTGCTTCCTACAGGGGACCCTCAACAGATACGCAGTATTTT
TRBD1,TRBJ2-7,TRBV15,-,CATSRSRDRVYEQYF,TGTGCCACTAGCAGAAGCCGGGACAGGGTCTACGAGCAGTACTTC
-,TRBJ1-4,TRBV5-1,-,CASSLALGRGAEKLFF,TGCGCCAGCAGCTTGGCCCTTGGGCGGGGTGCTGAAAAACTGTTTTTT
-,TRBJ2-2,TRBV7-2,-,CASSLVGTTGELFF,TGTGCCAGCAGCCTCGTCGGTACCACCGGGGAGCTGTTTTTT